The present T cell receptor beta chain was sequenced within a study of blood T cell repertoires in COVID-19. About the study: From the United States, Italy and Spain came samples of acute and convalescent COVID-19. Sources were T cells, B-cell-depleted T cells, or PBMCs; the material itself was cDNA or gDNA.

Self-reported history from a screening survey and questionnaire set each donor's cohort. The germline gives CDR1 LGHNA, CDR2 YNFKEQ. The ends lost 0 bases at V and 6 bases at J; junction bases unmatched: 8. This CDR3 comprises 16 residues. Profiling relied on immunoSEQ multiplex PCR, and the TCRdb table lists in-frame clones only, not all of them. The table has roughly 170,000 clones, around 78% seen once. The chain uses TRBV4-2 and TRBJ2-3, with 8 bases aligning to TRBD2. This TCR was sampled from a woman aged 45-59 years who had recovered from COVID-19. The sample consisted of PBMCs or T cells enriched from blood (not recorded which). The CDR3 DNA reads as TGTGCCAGCAGCCAAGAACCAGCGGGGGCGGTGGATACGCAGTATTTT. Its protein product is CASSQEPAGAVDTQYF.